Described below is a single T cell receptor beta chain sequence and its context. Profiled with immunoSEQ multiplex PCR; TCRdb holds only in-frame clones, not every one. This sample has 180,000 or so clones, with over 70% found just once. This entry comes from a study of blood T cell repertoires in COVID-19. In the study overall: In each case, the material was cDNA or gDNA derived from T cells, B-cell-depleted T cells, or PBMCs.

Trimming shortened V by 10 bases and J by 1 base, and 19 bases separated the two germline ends. The germline CDR1 and CDR2 sequences are SGHVS and FQNEAQ. The CDR3 is 15 amino acids. In terms of age and location, participants ranged from roughly 18 to 90 years and lived in 24 US areas. Cohorts were based on clinical histories the participants reported. It was within 2 weeks before study entry that exposed participants met a COVID-19 case. Specimen: PBMCs or T cells enriched from blood (not recorded which). The chain links TRBV7-8 to TRBJ2-5, with no clear D. This receptor was identified in a man in his 60s who had been exposed to COVID-19. CDR3: CATARRRLPQETQYF. The CDR3 DNA follows: TGTGCCACTGCCAGACGGCGGCTACCCCAAGAGACCCAGTACTTC.